In its sample, the clone carrying this TCR beta chain was seen once. The antigen is unknown. The data belong to a study of beta chain features in type 1 diabetes. Study observations and caveats: Moderate but significant shortening of TCRB CDR3s was recorded in all four CD4+ subsets from Type 1 diabetes patients.

CDR1 and CDR2 (germline): SQVTM, ANQGSEA. The CDR3 is made up of 14 amino acids. Trimming left V 4 bases short and J 3 bases short, with 15 bases between. Of the isolated RNA, all was reverse transcribed, and so the sequenced material was expressed TCRB transcripts. The protocol was immunoSEQ multiplex PCR, while the TCRdb copy is restricted to in-frame clones and leaves out a portion. The sample includes under 70,000 clones, 50% to 75% of them seen just once. The chain recombines TRBV29-1 with TRBJ1-2, with D possibly matching TRBD1 (6 bases). Sequencing was performed on stem cell memory CD4+ T cells from blood. The sequence was collected from a woman between 25 and 40 years old with type 1 diabetes. For the CDR3, the DNA is TGCAGCGTTGGGGCCCCAGGGGAAGACTATGGCTACACCTTC. Translating it yields CSVGAPGEDYGYTF. The entire variable domain, with the rest obtained from reference TRBV29-1 and TRBJ1-2, is as follows: SAVISQKPSRDICQRGTSLTIQCQVDSQVTMMFWYRQQPGQSLTLIATANQGSEATYESGFVIDKFPISRPNLTFSTLTVSNMSPEDSSIYLCSVGAPGEDYGYTFGSGTRLTVV.